This TCR beta chain originates from a study of shared clonotypes between healthy human individuals. On the study more broadly: For every donor, three CD4 naive, three CD4 memory, two CD8 naive and one CD8 memory plates were used.

Study-level results: Sorted-subset sequencing, rarefaction showed, was incomplete despite large depth. Naive CD4 clonotypes were shared across a handful of donors at about 5%.

TCRdb's table, derived via immunoSEQ multiplex PCR, lists solely in-frame clones and lacks some. The data show about 1.5 million clones, with 95% to 99% seen just once and approximately 0.45% held by the top ten. The V end was cut by 4 bases, the J end by 6 bases, with 7 bases between. Germline V CDR1 and CDR2: SQVTM, ANQGSEA. The CDR3 loop spans 11 amino acids. About this clone: Its specificity is not known.

The TCR was taken from a man aged 25-45 years in good health. V is TRBV29-1 and J is TRBJ2-1; D is ambiguous. The sample taken for sequencing was naive CD4+ T cells sorted from blood. Noted subset: CD45RA+ positively selected. The CDR3 spells CSVVKGNEQFF. CDR3 coding DNA: TGCAGCGTTGTGAAAGGCAATGAGCAGTTCTTC.